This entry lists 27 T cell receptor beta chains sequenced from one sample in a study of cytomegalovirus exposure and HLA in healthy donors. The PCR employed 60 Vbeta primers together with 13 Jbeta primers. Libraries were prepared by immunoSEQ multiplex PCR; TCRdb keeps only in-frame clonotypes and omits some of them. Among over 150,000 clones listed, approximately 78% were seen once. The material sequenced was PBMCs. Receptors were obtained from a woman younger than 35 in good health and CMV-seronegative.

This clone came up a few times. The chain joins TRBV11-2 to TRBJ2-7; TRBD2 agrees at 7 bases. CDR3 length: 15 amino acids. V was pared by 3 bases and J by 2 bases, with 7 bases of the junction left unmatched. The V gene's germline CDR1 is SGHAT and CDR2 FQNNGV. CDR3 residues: CASSLRGGGAYEQYF. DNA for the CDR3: TGTGCCAGCAGCTTGAGGGGCGGGGGAGCCTACGAGCAGTACTTC.

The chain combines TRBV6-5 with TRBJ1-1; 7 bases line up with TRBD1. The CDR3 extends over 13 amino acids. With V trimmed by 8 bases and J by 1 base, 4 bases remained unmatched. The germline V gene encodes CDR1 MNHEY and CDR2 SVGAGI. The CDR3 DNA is TGTGCCAGCCAAGGGACAGAGAACACTGAAGCTTTCTTT. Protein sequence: CASQGTENTEAFF.

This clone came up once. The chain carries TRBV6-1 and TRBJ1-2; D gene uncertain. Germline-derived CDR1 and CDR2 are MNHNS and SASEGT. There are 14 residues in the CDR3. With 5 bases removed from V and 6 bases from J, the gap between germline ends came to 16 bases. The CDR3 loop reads CASSQRWALHGYTF. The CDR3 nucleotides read TGTGCCAGCAGTCAAAGGTGGGCCCTACATGGCTACACCTTC.

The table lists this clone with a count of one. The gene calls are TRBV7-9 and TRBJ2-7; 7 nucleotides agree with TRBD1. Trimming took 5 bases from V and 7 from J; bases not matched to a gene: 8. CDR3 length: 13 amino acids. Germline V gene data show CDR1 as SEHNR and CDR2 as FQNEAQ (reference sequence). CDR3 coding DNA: TGTGCCAGCAGCCAGACAGGGTCCGGGGAGCAGTACTTC. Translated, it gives CASSQTGSGEQYF.

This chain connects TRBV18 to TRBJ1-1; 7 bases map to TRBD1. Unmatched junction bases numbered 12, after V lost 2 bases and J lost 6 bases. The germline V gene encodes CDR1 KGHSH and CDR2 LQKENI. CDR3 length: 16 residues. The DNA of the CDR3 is TGTGCCAGCTCACCAGTCTACAGGGGTGAGATCGCTGAAGCTTTCTTT. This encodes CASSPVYRGEIAEAFF.

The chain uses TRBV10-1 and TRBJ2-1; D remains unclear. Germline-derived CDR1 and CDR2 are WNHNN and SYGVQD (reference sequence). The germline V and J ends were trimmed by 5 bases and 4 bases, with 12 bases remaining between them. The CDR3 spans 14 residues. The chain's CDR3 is CASSPGDSYNEQFF. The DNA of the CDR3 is TGCGCCAGCAGTCCCGGCGACTCATACAATGAGCAGTTCTTC.

The CDR3 sequence: CASSGTGSNQPQHF. The CDR3 nucleotides read TGTGCCAGCAGCGGGACAGGTAGCAATCAGCCCCAGCATTTT. The J gene is TRBJ1-5, the V gene TRBV2, with 8 nucleotides matching TRBD1. Germline values: CDR1 SNHLY, CDR2 FYNNEI. V gave up 6 bases and J gave up 0 bases; unmatched junction bases: 1. The CDR3 is 14 amino acids.

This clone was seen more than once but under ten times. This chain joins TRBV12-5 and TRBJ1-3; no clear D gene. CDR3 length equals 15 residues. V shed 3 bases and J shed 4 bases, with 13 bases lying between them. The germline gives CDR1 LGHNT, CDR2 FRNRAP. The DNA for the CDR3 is TGTGCTAGTGGTTTACAGACAATTCCCGGAAACACCATATATTTT. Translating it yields CASGLQTIPGNTIYF.

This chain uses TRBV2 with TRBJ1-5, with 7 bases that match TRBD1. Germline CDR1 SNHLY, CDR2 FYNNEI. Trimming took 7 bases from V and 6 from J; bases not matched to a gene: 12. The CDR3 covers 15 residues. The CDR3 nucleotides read TGTGCCAGCACCCGGTCACAGGGGAAGGGTCAGCCCCAGCATTTT. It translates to CASTRSQGKGQPQHF.

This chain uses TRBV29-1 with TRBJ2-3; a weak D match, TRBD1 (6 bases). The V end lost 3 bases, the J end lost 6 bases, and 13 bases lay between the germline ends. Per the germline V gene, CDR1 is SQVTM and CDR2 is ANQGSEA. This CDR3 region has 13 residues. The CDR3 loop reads CSVDGGGVDTQYF. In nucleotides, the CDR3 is TGCAGCGTTGATGGGGGCGGAGTGGATACGCAGTATTTT.

The chain's CDR3 is CASSSRGAGELFF. CDR3 in DNA: TGCGCCAGCAGCTCCAGGGGAGCCGGGGAGCTGTTTTTT. The chain couples TRBV5-1 to TRBJ2-2; perhaps TRBD1 as D (6 bases). Germline V lookup: CDR1 SGHRS, CDR2 YFSETQ. The CDR3 runs 13 residues. V lost 3 bases and J lost 6, with 9 bases in between.

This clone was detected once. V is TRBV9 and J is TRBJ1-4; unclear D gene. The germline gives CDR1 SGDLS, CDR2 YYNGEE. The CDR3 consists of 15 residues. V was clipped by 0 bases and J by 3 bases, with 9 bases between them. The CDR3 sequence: CASSVGSGSNEKLFF. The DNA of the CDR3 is TGTGCCAGCAGCGTAGGATCGGGGTCTAATGAAAAACTGTTTTTT.

The CDR3 sequence is CASSLIGLAEETQYF. The CDR3 nucleotides are TGTGCCAGCAGCTTAATTGGACTAGCGGAAGAGACCCAGTACTTC. This chain connects TRBV11-1 to TRBJ2-5; 10 bases line up with TRBD2. Germline V gene lookup returns CDR1 SGHAT and CDR2 FQDESV (reference sequence). The trim removed 2 bases at V and 3 bases at J, leaving 3 bases unmatched. The CDR3 consists of 15 residues.

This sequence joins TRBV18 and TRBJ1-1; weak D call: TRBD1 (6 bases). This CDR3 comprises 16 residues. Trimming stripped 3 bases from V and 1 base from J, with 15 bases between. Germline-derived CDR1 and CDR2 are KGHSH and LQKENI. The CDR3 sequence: CASSPPGGLGNTEAFF. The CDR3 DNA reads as TGTGCCAGCTCACCCCCGGGGGGGCTCGGGAACACTGAAGCTTTCTTT.

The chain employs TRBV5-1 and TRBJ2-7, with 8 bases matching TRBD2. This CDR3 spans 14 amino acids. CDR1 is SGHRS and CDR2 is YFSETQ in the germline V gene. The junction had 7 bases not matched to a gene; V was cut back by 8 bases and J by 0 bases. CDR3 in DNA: TGCGCCAGTTCGACTAGCGCGAGCTCCTACGAGCAGTACTTC. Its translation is CASSTSASSYEQYF.

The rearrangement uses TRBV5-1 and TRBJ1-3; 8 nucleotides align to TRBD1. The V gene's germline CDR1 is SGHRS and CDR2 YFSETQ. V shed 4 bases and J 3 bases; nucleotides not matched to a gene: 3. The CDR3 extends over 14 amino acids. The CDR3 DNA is TGCGCCAGCAGCACAGGGGGTGGTGGAAACACCATATATTTT. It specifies CASSTGGGGNTIYF. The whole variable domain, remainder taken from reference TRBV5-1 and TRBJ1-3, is KAGVTQTPRYLIKTRGQQVTLSCSPISGHRSVSWYQQTPGQGLQFLFEYFSETQRNKGNFPGRFSGRQFSNSRSEMNVSTLELGDSALYLCASSTGGGGNTIYFGEGSWLTVV.

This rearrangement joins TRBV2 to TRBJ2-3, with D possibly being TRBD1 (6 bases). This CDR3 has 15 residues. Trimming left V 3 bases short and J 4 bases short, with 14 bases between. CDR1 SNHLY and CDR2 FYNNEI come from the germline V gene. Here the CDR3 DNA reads TGTGCCAGCAGTGAGCAGACAGGCCTGCCAGATACGCAGTATTTT. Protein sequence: CASSEQTGLPDTQYF.

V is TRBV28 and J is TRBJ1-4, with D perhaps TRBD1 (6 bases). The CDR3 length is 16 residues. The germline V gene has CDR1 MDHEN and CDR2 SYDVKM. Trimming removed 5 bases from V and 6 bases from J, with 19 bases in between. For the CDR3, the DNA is TGTGCCAGCAGTAAACAGGGTGGGCGTCGTGATGAAAAACTGTTTTTT. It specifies CASSKQGGRRDEKLFF.

CDR3 in amino acids: CASSLAGEGNQPQHF. The DNA of the CDR3 is TGTGCCAGCAGCTTGGCCGGGGAAGGCAATCAGCCCCAGCATTTT. This chain connects TRBV7-9 to TRBJ1-5; the D is unclear. The ends were cut back, 3 bases at V and 2 bases at J, with 11 bases in the middle. From germline, CDR1 is SEHNR and CDR2 FQNEAQ (reference sequence). The CDR3 is made up of 15 amino acids.

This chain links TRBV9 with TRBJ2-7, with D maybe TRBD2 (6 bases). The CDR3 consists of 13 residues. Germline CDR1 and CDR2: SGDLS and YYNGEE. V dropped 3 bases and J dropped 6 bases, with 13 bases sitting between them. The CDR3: CASSAEDGSEQYF. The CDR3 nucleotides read TGTGCCAGCAGCGCCGAAGACGGGAGCGAGCAGTACTTC.

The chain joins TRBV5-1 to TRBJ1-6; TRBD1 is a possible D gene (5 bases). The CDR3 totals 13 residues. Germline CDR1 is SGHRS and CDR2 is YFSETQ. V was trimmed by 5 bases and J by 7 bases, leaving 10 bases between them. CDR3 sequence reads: CASRSDRNSPLHF. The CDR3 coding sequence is TGCGCCAGCAGAAGTGACAGAAATTCACCCCTCCACTTT.

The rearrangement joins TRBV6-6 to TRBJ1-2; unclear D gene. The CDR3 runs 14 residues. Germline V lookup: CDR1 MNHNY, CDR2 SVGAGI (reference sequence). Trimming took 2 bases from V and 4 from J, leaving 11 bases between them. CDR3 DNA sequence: TGTGCCAGCAGTTACGGGTCAGGAGGCTATGGCTACACCTTC. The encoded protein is CASSYGSGGYGYTF.

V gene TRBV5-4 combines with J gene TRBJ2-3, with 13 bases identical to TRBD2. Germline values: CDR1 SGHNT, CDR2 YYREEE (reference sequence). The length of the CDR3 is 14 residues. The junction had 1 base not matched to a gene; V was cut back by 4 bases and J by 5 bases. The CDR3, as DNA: TGTGCCAGCAGCACTAGCGGGGGGGAAGATACGCAGTATTTT. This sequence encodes CASSTSGGEDTQYF.

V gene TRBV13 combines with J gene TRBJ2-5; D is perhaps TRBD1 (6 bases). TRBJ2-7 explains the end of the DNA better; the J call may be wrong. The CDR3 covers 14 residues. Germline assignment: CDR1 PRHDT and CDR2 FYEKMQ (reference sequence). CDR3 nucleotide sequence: TGTGCCAGCAGACCCAAGACAGGAAACTACGAGCAGTACTTC. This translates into CASRPKTGNYEQYF.

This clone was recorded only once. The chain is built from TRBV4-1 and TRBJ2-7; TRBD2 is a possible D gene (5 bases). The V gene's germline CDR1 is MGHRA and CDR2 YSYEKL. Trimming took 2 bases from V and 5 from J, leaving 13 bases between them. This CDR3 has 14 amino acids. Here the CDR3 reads CASSQRDDWDEQYF. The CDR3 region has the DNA TGCGCCAGCAGCCAACGGGATGATTGGGACGAGCAGTACTTC.

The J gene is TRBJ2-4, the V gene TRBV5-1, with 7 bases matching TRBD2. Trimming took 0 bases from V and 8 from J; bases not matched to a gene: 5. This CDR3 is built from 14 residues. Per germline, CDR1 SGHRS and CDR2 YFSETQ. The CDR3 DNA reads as TGCGCCAGCAGCTTGGGACTAGCTGTAGACATTCAGTACTTC. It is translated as CASSLGLAVDIQYF.

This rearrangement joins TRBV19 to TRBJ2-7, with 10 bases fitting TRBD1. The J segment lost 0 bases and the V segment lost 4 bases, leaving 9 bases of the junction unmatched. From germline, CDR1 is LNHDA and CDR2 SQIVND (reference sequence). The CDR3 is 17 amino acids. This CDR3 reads CASSTPGTGVRSYEQYF. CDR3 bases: TGTGCCAGTAGTACTCCCGGGACAGGGGTCCGCTCCTACGAGCAGTACTTC. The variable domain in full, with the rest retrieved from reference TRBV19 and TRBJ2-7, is DGGITQSPKYLFRKEGQNVTLSCEQNLNHDAMYWYRQDPGQGLRLIYYSQIVNDFQKGDIAEGYSVSREKKESFPLTVTSAQKNPTAFYLCASSTPGTGVRSYEQYFGPGTRLTVT.